The 22 T cell receptor beta chains given below trace back to one sample, sequenced in a study of early T cells in non-severe SARS-CoV-2 infection (dated by TCRdb to 2020 to 2023). Library preparation was by 5' RACE. Data came from a NextSeq 500. TCRdb reanalyzed the raw reads on its own, using fastp at Q25 for trimming and MiXCR for clone calling, and kept in-frame beta chains. CDR3 protein duplicates are merged, each entry listing the most common genes and DNA. The sample records about 49,000 distinct CDR3 sequences, approximately 12% of which are singletons. Approximately 9.1% of the sample is held by the ten biggest clonotypes. Sequenced input: whole blood. These receptors were collected from an adult who was a healthcare worker with PCR-confirmed SARS-CoV-2 infection or an uninfected control (not recorded which).

This clonotype was found many times. The chain couples TRBV7-2 to TRBJ2-1, with 10 bases that match TRBD2. V shed 5 bases and J 5 bases; nucleotides not matched to a gene: 6. Per the germline V gene, CDR1 is SGHTA and CDR2 is FQGNSA. This CDR3 contains 15 residues. This chain's CDR3 is CASSPTSGVNNEQFF. The CDR3 DNA follows: TGTGCCAGCAGCCCAACTAGCGGGGTGAACAATGAGCAGTTCTTC.

This clonotype was found many times. The rearrangement links TRBV19 to TRBJ2-1; 12 bases map to TRBD2. Germline assignment: CDR1 LNHDA and CDR2 SQIVND (reference sequence). The CDR3 sequence is 17 residues long. V gave up 5 bases and J gave up 2 bases; unmatched junction bases: 7. The CDR3 region is CASSLSSGRAPYNEQFF. The CDR3 nucleotides are TGTGCCAGTAGTCTGTCTAGCGGGAGGGCCCCCTACAATGAGCAGTTCTTC.

This clonotype was counted a few times. V and J are TRBV6-5 and TRBJ1-4, with D unclear. The germline V and J ends were trimmed by 0 bases and 8 bases, with 7 bases remaining between them. CDR3 length: 13 amino acids. Germline CDR1 MNHEY, CDR2 SVGAGI. Written as DNA, the CDR3 is TGTGCCAGCAGTTACTCGATTGGGGAAAAACTGTTTTTT. Encoded protein: CASSYSIGEKLFF.

This clonotype appeared a few times. The CDR3 coding sequence is TGTGCCAGCAGTTTCCAGAACTACGAGCAGTACTTC. Its translation is CASSFQNYEQYF. This chain links TRBV28 with TRBJ2-7; D gene ambiguous. The V end was cut by 3 bases, the J end by 3 bases, with 6 bases between. The CDR3 runs 12 residues. Germline values: CDR1 MDHEN, CDR2 SYDVKM.

This clonotype showed up many times. The rearrangement uses TRBV30 and TRBJ2-7; tentative D call: TRBD1 (6 bases). CDR3 length: 11 residues. V lost 0 bases, J lost 10 bases, and 10 bases lay in between. Germline V gene lookup returns CDR1 GTSNPN and CDR2 SVGIG (reference sequence). In DNA, the CDR3 is TGTGCCTGGAGTGTTACGGGACACCAGTACTTC. This sequence encodes CAWSVTGHQYF.

This clonotype came up many times. V is TRBV30 and J is TRBJ1-2; D uncertain. The CDR3 has 11 residues. V was shortened by 7 bases and J by 3 bases, with 9 bases between the two germline ends. The germline CDR1 and CDR2 sequences are GTSNPN and SVGIG (reference sequence). CDR3 sequence: CAFRIDYGYTF. For the CDR3, the DNA is TGTGCCTTCAGGATAGACTATGGCTACACCTTC.

This clonotype turned up a few times. The chain uses TRBV5-6 and TRBJ1-5; 7 nucleotides line up with TRBD1. CDR3 length equals 15 residues. CDR1 SGHDT and CDR2 YYEEEE come from the germline V gene. V was clipped by 1 base and J by 3 bases; unmatched bases: 4. CDR3 sequence: CASSLWDRYNQPQHF. CDR3 DNA sequence: TGTGCCAGCAGCTTGTGGGACAGATACAATCAGCCCCAGCATTTT.

This clonotype was counted at least ten times. The rearrangement links TRBV14 to TRBJ1-2, with 8 positions matching TRBD1. V lost 3 bases and J lost 9; bases outside the gene matches: 3. The CDR3 extends over 12 amino acids. The germline gives CDR1 SGHDN, CDR2 FVKESK. In nucleotides, the CDR3 is TGTGCCAGCAGCCAGCGGACAGGGCGCTACACCTTC. Translation gives CASSQRTGRYTF.

This clonotype was found many times. The chain joins TRBV4-1 to TRBJ2-1; unclear D gene. Per the germline V gene, CDR1 is MGHRA and CDR2 is YSYEKL. The CDR3 contains 13 residues. V was shortened by 0 bases and J by 4 bases, with 4 bases between the two germline ends. The CDR3 is CASSQDAYNEQFF. As DNA, the CDR3 is TGCGCCAGCAGCCAAGATGCATACAATGAGCAGTTCTTC.

The sample holds many counts of this clonotype. The chain combines TRBV7-2 with TRBJ1-3, with D perhaps TRBD1 (6 bases). Germline V lookup: CDR1 SGHTA, CDR2 FQGNSA. The CDR3 runs 16 residues. The V end lost 2 bases, the J end lost 0 bases, and 11 bases lay between the germline ends. Here the CDR3 reads CASSLRDISSGNTIYF. CDR3 in DNA: TGTGCCAGCAGCTTAAGGGACATCAGCTCTGGAAACACCATATATTTT.

In this sample, this clonotype is medium-sized (0.01 to 0.1%). The chain employs TRBV11-2 and TRBJ1-1; no clear D. V was shortened by 5 bases and J by 1 base, with 5 bases between the two germline ends. Germline-derived CDR1 and CDR2 are SGHAT and FQNNGV. The CDR3 extends over 12 amino acids. CDR3 nucleotide sequence: TGTGCCAGCAGCCTACAGAACACTGAAGCTTTCTTT. As protein: CASSLQNTEAFF.

This clonotype has more than one count but fewer than ten. This chain uses TRBV11-3 with TRBJ2-3; D is unresolved. The CDR3 spans 13 residues. V dropped 1 base and J dropped 10 bases, with 12 bases sitting between them. Per the germline V gene, CDR1 is SGHNT and CDR2 is YENEEA. The CDR3 DNA is TGTGCCAGCAGCTTAGTTAGCCCTGGGGCGCAGTATTTT. Its translation is CASSLVSPGAQYF. Full variable domain (remainder filled in from reference TRBV11-3 and TRBJ2-3): EAGVVQSPRYKIIEKKQPVAFWCNPISGHNTLYWYLQNLGQGPELLIRYENEEAVDDSQLPKDRFSAERLKGVDSTLKIQPAELGDSAVYLCASSLVSPGAQYFGPGTRLTVL.

This clonotype was detected many times. The gene calls are TRBV7-8 and TRBJ2-7, with D maybe TRBD1 (6 bases). Between the trimmed V and J ends, which lost 5 bases and 0 bases, there was a span of 11 bases. This CDR3 region has 14 residues. CDR1 and CDR2 from the germline V gene are SGHVS and FQNEAQ. The CDR3 is CASSDGQHSYEQYF. CDR3 sequence (DNA): TGTGCCAGCAGCGACGGACAGCACTCCTACGAGCAGTACTTC.

This clonotype was found a few times. This chain joins TRBV7-6 and TRBJ2-1, with no clear D. V was trimmed by 2 bases and J by 0 bases, leaving 8 bases between them. CDR3 length: 15 residues. The germline V gene has CDR1 SGHVS and CDR2 FNYEAQ. CDR3 residues: CASSLRRGSYNEQFF. The CDR3 DNA is TGTGCCAGCAGCTTAAGAAGAGGCTCCTACAATGAGCAGTTCTTC.

This clonotype appeared many times. The rearrangement joins TRBV5-1 to TRBJ1-1, with TRBD1 identical over 7 bases. The germline V gene encodes CDR1 SGHRS and CDR2 YFSETQ. Unmatched junction bases numbered 6, after V lost 5 bases and J lost 2 bases. The CDR3 is made up of 14 amino acids. CDR3 in DNA: TGCGCCAGCAGATCGGACAGGAGTAACACTGAAGCTTTCTTT. Amino acid sequence: CASRSDRSNTEAFF.

This clonotype was picked up many times. This chain's CDR3 is CASSPLRGRTDGYTF. In DNA, the CDR3 is TGTGCCAGCAGCCCCCTTCGTGGGAGGACCGACGGCTACACCTTC. The J gene is TRBJ1-2, the V gene TRBV11-2, with D unclear. The CDR3 consists of 15 residues. The germline V gene encodes CDR1 SGHAT and CDR2 FQNNGV. V was trimmed by 5 bases and J by 8 bases, leaving 21 bases between them.

This rearrangement joins TRBV29-1 to TRBJ2-2; TRBD2 matches at 7 bases. The CDR3 runs to 13 residues. Trimming cost V 3 bases and J 4 bases; bases outside gene matches: 2. The V gene's germline CDR1 is SQVTM and CDR2 ANQGSEA. CDR3 residues: CSVEGGTTGELFF. The CDR3 DNA sequence: TGCAGCGTTGAGGGGGGGACCACCGGGGAGCTGTTTTTT.

The table lists this clonotype with many counts. The chain couples TRBV6-2 or TRBV6-3 to TRBJ2-7; possibly TRBD1 for D (6 bases). Germline V gene sequence: CDR1 MNHEY, CDR2 SVGEGT. Trimming removed 2 bases from V and 3 bases from J, with 14 bases in between. The CDR3 consists of 15 residues. CDR3 in DNA: TGTGCCAGCAGTTACCGGCAGGGGCCTCTCTACGAGCAGTACTTC. Translating it yields CASSYRQGPLYEQYF.

This clonotype was recorded at least ten times. The chain combines TRBV12-3 or TRBV12-4 with TRBJ2-1; TRBD1 is a possible D gene (5 bases). Trimming cost V 3 bases and J 6 bases, with 9 bases left between them. The CDR3 loop spans 13 amino acids. CDR3 DNA: TGTGCCAGCAGTTTGGTTCAGGGCAATGAGCAGTTCTTC. Encoded protein: CASSLVQGNEQFF.

This clonotype was counted between two and nine times. CDR3 DNA sequence: TGCGCCAGCAGCACGACCCCCCTTAGCGGGAGCGGCACAGATACGCAGTATTTT. Protein product: CASSTTPLSGSGTDTQYF. This chain uses TRBV4-1 with TRBJ2-3, with 9 bases aligning to TRBD2. With 5 bases clipped from V and 1 base from J, the junction kept 13 bases outside the gene matches. Germline CDR1 MGHRA, CDR2 YSYEKL. The CDR3 length is 18 residues.

This clonotype was counted ten times or more. The chain carries TRBV7-9 and TRBJ1-1; 8 nucleotides align to TRBD1. Germline V gene sequence: CDR1 SEHNR, CDR2 FQNEAQ (reference sequence). The CDR3 has 13 amino acids. The V and J ends lost 2 bases and 5 bases, in that order; junction bases with no gene match: 1. Here the CDR3 reads CASSLTGGTEAFF. The CDR3 region has the DNA TGTGCCAGCAGCTTAACAGGGGGGACTGAAGCTTTCTTT.

This clonotype was seen at least ten times. J is TRBJ2-3 and V is TRBV29-1, with a weak D call TRBD1 (5 bases). The CDR3 length is 14 residues. The V gene's germline CDR1 is SQVTM and CDR2 ANQGSEA. The V end lost 7 bases, the J end lost 6 bases, and 20 bases lay between the germline ends. The CDR3 loop reads CSAEGLDRLDTQYF. The CDR3 coding sequence is TGCAGCGCCGAAGGGCTAGACAGACTGGATACGCAGTATTTT.